This entry is about one T cell receptor beta chain. The antigen remains unidentified. This sample stems from a study of CD8+ T cells in alopecia areata. About the research overall: After 6 to 18 months of tofacitinib, follow-up continued 6 months off drug. The percentage of affected scalp area served as the score of severity for treated patients.

Reverse transcription of extracted RNA yielded cDNA, which provided the sequencing template. Libraries were prepared by immunoSEQ multiplex PCR; TCRdb keeps only in-frame clonotypes and omits some of them. The table includes more than 90,000 clones, 61% detected once. Findings of the study overall: Mice gave a clearer picture of TCR sharing than patients did, possibly for HLA-related reasons. The study found tofacitinib significantly decreased scalp clonality and expanded CD8+ clones among the top 100.

Treatment meaning: oral pan-JAK inhibitor, 5-10 mg twice daily. Between the trimmed V and J ends, which lost 0 bases and 8 bases, there was a span of 11 bases. Germline V gene lookup returns CDR1 SGHRS and CDR2 YFSETQ. This CDR3 is built from 13 residues. The sequence was obtained from a human donor with alopecia areata. The specimen was CD8+ T cells sorted from blood, collected at week 4, from a patient treated with tofacitinib. The rearrangement links TRBV5-1 to TRBJ1-2; possible D gene TRBD1, 5 bases. The CDR3 DNA reads as TGCGCCAGCAGCTTGGGGACACCTCGGGGCTACACCTTC. Its translation is CASSLGTPRGYTF.